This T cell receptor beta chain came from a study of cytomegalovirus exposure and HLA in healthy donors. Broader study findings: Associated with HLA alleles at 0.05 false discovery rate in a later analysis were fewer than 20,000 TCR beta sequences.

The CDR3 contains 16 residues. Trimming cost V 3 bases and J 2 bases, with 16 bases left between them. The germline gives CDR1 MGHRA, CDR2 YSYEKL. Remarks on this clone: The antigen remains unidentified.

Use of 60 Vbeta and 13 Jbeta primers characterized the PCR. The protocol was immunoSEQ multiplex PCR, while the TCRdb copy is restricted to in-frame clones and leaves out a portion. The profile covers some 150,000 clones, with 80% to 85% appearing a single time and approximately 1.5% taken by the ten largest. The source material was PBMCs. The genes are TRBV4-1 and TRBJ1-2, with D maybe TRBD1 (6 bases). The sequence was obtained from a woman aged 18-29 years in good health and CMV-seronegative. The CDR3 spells CASSQNRARGNYGYTF. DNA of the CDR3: TGCGCCAGCAGCCAGAACAGGGCACGAGGGAACTATGGCTACACCTTC.